Listed below are T cell receptor beta chains from one sample, sequenced in a study of blood T cell repertoires in COVID-19. Assay used: immunoSEQ multiplex PCR; TCRdb lists only in-frame clones, some missing. The sample records some 200,000 clones, about 79% being singletons. The sequencing input was peripheral blood. The receptors were gathered from a man in his fifties or sixties with active or convalescent COVID-19. The CDR3 runs from the conserved cysteine through the conserved F or W. A D gene is named only where the DNA matches it firmly. The size entry is marked missing in some rows and otherwise reads once, few, many or a size class.

J,D,V,size,DNA,CDR3
TRBJ1-3,TRBD1,TRBV7-9,few,TGTGCCAGCACCGTACTGACAGGGGAGCTTCACTCTGGAAACACCATATATTTT,CASTVLTGELHSGNTIYF
TRBJ1-2,.,TRBV2,.,TGTGCCAGCAGTTTAGACTATGGCTACACCTTC,CASSLDYGYTF
TRBJ1-6,.,TRBV18,few,TGTGCCAGCTCACCACCCGGGGGTGGGTCACCCCTCCACTTT,CASSPPGGGSPLHF
TRBJ2-2,TRBD1,TRBV29-1,.,TGCAGCGTCCTCGGACAGGTGAACACCGGGGAGCTGTTTTTT,CSVLGQVNTGELFF
TRBJ1-4,.,TRBV5-1,once,TGCGCCAGCAGCCAGACCGCGGGAGGCTGGGGAAAACTGTTTTTT,CASSQTAGGWGKLFF
TRBJ2-7,TRBD2,TRBV5-1,.,TGCGCCAGCAGCTTGGGACTAGCGGGTCCCTCCGGGACCGAACAGTACTTC,CASSLGLAGPSGTEQYF
TRBJ1-6,TRBD1,TRBV28,.,TGTGCCAGCAGTTTAGTTGGACAGGCGTATAATTCACCCCTCCACTTT,CASSLVGQAYNSPLHF
TRBJ2-3,TRBD2,TRBV9,.,TGTGCCAGCAGCGTAGAAGCGGGGGGGCGGGATACGCAGTATTTT,CASSVEAGGRDTQYF
TRBJ2-7,.,TRBV9,.,TGTGCCAGCAGCGTCGGGGGAGAGAGCTCCTACGAGCAGTACTTC,CASSVGGESSYEQYF
TRBJ1-1,.,TRBV15,.,TGTGCCACCAGCAGAGGCCAAGGTGAGGTTGAAGCTTTCTTT,CATSRGQGEVEAFF
TRBJ1-2,.,TRBV2,.,TGTGCCAGCAATCCAACCGTGGGGGCAAACACCTTC,CASNPTVGANTF
TRBJ2-1,TRBD2,TRBV19,.,TGTGCCAGTAGTATATGGGACTACCCTCCCAACAATGAGCAGTTCTTC,CASSIWDYPPNNEQFF
TRBJ1-1,.,TRBV6-5,few,TGTGCCAGCAGTCTCGGTGCGAACACTGAAGCTTTCTTT,CASSLGANTEAFF
TRBJ2-1,TRBD1,TRBV6-5,.,TGTGCCAGCAGTTACCGCGGGACAGGGGCCTTCAATGAGCAGTTCTTC,CASSYRGTGAFNEQFF
TRBJ2-7,TRBD2,TRBV28,.,TGTGCCAGCAGTTTGACTAGCGGGAGTCGTGAGCAGTACTTC,CASSLTSGSREQYF
TRBJ2-1,.,TRBV11-2,.,TGTGCCAGCAGTGATACTTACAATGAGCAGTTCTTC,CASSDTYNEQFF
TRBJ1-5,TRBD1,TRBV19,.,TGTGCCAGTAGTTCATCACCAGGGGGCTCAGACCAGCCCCAGCATTTT,CASSSSPGGSDQPQHF
TRBJ2-4,.,TRBV29-1,.,TGCAGCGTTGAAGAAGGGGGGGCCAGGGGCTCCGGCATTCAGTACTTC,CSVEEGGARGSGIQYF
TRBJ2-5,TRBD2,TRBV5-1,.,TGCGCCAGCAGCGCGGGGGGGCGGTTAGAGACCCAGTACTTC,CASSAGGRLETQYF
TRBJ1-1,.,TRBV6-5,few,TGTGCCAGCAGCTCCGGGAGAAATGAGGCCGAAGCTTTCTTT,CASSSGRNEAEAFF
TRBJ2-6,.,TRBV7-9,.,TGTGCCAGCAGCCCCAACCTCGGGGGGCGAGCCTCTGGGGCCAACGTCCTGACTTTC,CASSPNLGGRASGANVLTF
TRBJ2-5,.,TRBV6-5,.,TGTGCCAGCAAGTCACAGAGACAAGAGACCCAGTACTTC,CASKSQRQETQYF
TRBJ1-1,.,TRBV19,.,TGTGCCAGTACGGGAGGGGTAGAGGCTTTCTTT,CASTGGVEAFF
TRBJ2-1,TRBD1,TRBV9,.,TGTGCCAGCAGCGTAGACCCCGGGACAGGGGGTAATGAGCAGTTCTTC,CASSVDPGTGGNEQFF
TRBJ2-7,.,TRBV7-9,.,TGTGCCAGCAGCTTAGGTGAATCGACAGCCTACGAGCAGTACTTC,CASSLGESTAYEQYF
TRBJ1-2,.,TRBV18,.,TGTGCCAGCTCACCAGAAGGCAGGGTGGTTAACTATGGCTACACCTTC,CASSPEGRVVNYGYTF